The entry below gives a single T cell receptor (beta chain) sequence along with its context. Its antigen is unknown. Germline V gene data show CDR1 as SQVTM and CDR2 as ANQGSEA. This CDR3 spans 14 amino acids. Trimming removed 7 bases from V and 4 bases from J; junction bases left unmatched: 8. The sample is drawn from a study of T cells after yellow fever vaccination. TCRdb independently ran MiXCR on the 5' RACE reads; one entry per CDR3 protein. The data contain over 300,000 distinct CDR3 sequences, approximately 7% of them singletons. Study results and caveats: Re-detected after boosting: most primary clones, 96% of CD4 and less than 90% of CD8. Researchers cautioned that FACS-sorted repertoires could harbor abundant clonotypes contaminating from the bulk population.

The V and J genes are TRBV29-1 and TRBJ2-2; 8 nucleotides match TRBD2. The receptor was isolated from a man between 18 and 35 years old who received the YFV17D yellow fever vaccine. The sequencing used PBMCs, collected roughly seven weeks after the first yellow fever vaccination. Written as DNA, the CDR3 is TGCAGCGCCTTAGCGGGGCCGGGCACCGGGGAGCTGTTTTTT. It yields the protein CSALAGPGTGELFF.